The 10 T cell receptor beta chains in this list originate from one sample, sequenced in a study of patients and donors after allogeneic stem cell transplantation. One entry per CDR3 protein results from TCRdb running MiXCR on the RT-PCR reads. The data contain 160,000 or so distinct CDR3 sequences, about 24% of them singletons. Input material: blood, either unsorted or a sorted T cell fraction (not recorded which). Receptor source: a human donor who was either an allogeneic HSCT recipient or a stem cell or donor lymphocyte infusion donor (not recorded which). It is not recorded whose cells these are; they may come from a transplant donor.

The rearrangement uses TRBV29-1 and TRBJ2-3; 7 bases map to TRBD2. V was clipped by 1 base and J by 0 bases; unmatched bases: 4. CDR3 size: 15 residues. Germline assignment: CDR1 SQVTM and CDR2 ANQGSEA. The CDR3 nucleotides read TGCAGCGTTGAAGCCCTTAGCGGGAGCACAGATACGCAGTATTTT. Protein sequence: CSVEALSGSTDTQYF.

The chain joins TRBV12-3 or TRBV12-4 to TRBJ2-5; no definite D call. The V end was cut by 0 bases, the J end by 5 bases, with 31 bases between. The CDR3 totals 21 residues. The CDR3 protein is CASSLALRFPSGAGLTETQYF. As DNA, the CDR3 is TGTGCCAGCAGTTTAGCGCTTAGGTTCCCGTCAGGAGCTGGCTTGACGGAGACCCAGTACTTC.

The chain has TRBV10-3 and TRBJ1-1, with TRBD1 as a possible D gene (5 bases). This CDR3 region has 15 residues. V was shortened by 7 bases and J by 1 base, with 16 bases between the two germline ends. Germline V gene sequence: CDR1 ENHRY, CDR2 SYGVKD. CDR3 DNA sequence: TGTGCCATCAAAAGGACGGGGGAGGGGAACACTGAAGCTTTCTTT. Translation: CAIKRTGEGNTEAFF.

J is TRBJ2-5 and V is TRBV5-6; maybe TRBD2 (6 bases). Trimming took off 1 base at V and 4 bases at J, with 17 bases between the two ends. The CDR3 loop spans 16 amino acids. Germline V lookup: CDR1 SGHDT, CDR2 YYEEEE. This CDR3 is CASSLWGEPPGETQYF. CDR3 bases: TGTGCCAGCAGCTTGTGGGGGGAACCTCCGGGAGAGACCCAGTACTTC. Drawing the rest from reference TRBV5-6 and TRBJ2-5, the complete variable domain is DAGVTQSPTHLIKTRGQQVTLRCSPKSGHDTVSWYQQALGQGPQFIFQYYEEEERQRGNFPDRFSGHQFPNYSSELNVNALLLGDSALYLCASSLWGEPPGETQYFGPGTRLLVL.

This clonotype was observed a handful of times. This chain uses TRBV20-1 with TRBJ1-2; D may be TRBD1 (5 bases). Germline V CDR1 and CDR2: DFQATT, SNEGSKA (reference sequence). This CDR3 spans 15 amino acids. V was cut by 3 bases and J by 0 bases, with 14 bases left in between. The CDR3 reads CSARVRGIANYGYTF. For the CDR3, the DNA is TGCAGTGCTAGGGTTAGGGGTATTGCTAACTATGGCTACACCTTC.

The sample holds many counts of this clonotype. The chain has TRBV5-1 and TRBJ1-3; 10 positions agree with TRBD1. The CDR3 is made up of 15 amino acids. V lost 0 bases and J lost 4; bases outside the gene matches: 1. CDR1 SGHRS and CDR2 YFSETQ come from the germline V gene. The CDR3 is CASSLGQGAGNTIYF. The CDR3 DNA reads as TGCGCCAGCAGCTTGGGACAGGGGGCCGGAAACACCATATATTTT.

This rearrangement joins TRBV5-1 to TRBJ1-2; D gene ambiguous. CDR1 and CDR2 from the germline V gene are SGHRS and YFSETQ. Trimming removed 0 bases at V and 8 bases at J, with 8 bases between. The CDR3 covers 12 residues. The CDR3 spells CASSLETGGYTF. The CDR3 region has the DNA TGCGCCAGCAGCTTGGAAACGGGAGGCTACACCTTC.

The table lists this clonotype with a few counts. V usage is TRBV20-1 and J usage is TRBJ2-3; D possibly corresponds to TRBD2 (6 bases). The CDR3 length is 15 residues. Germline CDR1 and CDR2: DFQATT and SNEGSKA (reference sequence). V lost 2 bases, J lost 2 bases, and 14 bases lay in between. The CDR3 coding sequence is TGCAGTGCTAGAATAAAGCGGGCCAACACAGATACGCAGTATTTT. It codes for CSARIKRANTDTQYF.

This CDR3 reads CASSPPNEENTEAFF. CDR3 DNA sequence: TGTGCCAGCTCACCACCGAACGAGGAGAACACTGAAGCTTTCTTT. The rearrangement links TRBV18 to TRBJ1-1; D is undetermined. This CDR3 comprises 15 residues. In germline, CDR1 is KGHSH, CDR2 LQKENI. V dropped 0 bases and J dropped 1 base, with 9 bases sitting between them.

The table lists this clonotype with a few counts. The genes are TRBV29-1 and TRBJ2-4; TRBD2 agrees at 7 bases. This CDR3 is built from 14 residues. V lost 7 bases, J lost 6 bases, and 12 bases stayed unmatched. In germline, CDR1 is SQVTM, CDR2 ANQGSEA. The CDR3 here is CSANGREMGNIQYF. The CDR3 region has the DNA TGCAGCGCCAATGGGCGGGAGATGGGAAACATTCAGTACTTC.